A single sample gave rise to the 2 T cell receptor beta chains below, sequenced in a study of shared clonotypes between healthy human individuals. Libraries were prepared by immunoSEQ multiplex PCR; TCRdb keeps only in-frame clonotypes and omits some of them. The data contain hundreds of thousands of clones, about 96% of them singletons. Naivety among CD8 cells was defined by CD45RO negativity and positive CCR7 selection, thereby excluding terminally differentiated effector memory CD45RA+ cells. Sequenced material: naive CD8+ T cells sorted from blood. These TCRs come from a woman aged 25 to 39 in good health.

The chain joins TRBV4-1 to TRBJ1-2, with 9 bases lining up with TRBD1. V gave up 4 bases and J gave up 6 bases; unmatched junction bases: 15. This CDR3 region has 17 residues. From germline, CDR1 is MGHRA and CDR2 YSYEKL. This chain's CDR3 is CASSLSPGQGYLDGYTF. The CDR3 DNA follows: TGCGCCAGCAGCCTTTCCCCGGGACAGGGATATTTGGATGGCTACACCTTC.

V and J are TRBV5-1 and TRBJ2-2; tentatively, D is TRBD1 (6 bases). Trimming shortened V by 2 bases and J by 4 bases, and 12 bases separated the two germline ends. The germline V gene has CDR1 SGHRS and CDR2 YFSETQ. The CDR3 covers 15 residues. CDR3 nucleotide sequence: TGCGCCAGCAGCTTAAACAGGGTGGGCACCGGGGAGCTGTTTTTT. It is translated as CASSLNRVGTGELFF.